The 14 T cell receptor beta chains given below trace back to one sample, sequenced in a study of CD8 T cells in ankylosing spondylitis. TCRdb recomputed calls from the 5' RACE reads with MiXCR, one row per CDR3 protein. The table lists 200,000 to 300,000 distinct CDR3 sequences, around 10% of them singletons. The sequenced sample consisted of blood, either unsorted or a sorted T cell fraction (not recorded which). The source of these receptors is a male donor with ankylosing spondylitis or in good health (not recorded which).

This clonotype was detected ten times or more. The V call is TRBV24-1, the J call TRBJ2-7; D is uncertain. The CDR3 length is 16 residues. Trimming left V 4 bases short and J 2 bases short, with 17 bases between. Germline assignment: CDR1 KGHDR and CDR2 SFDVKD. The CDR3 reads CATSDPSQTNTYEQYF. DNA for the CDR3: TGTGCCACCAGTGACCCATCACAGACGAATACCTACGAGCAGTACTTC.

The chain couples TRBV5-1 to TRBJ2-1, with a weak D call TRBD2 (6 bases). This CDR3 region has 15 residues. V was trimmed by 4 bases and J by 1 base, leaving 12 bases between them. The germline CDR1 and CDR2 sequences are SGHRS and YFSETQ. CDR3 DNA: TGCGCCAGCAGCAAGGGACTCGCTTCCTACAATGAGCAGTTCTTC. Protein: CASSKGLASYNEQFF.

This clonotype came up many times. The rearrangement links TRBV20-1 to TRBJ2-7; 7 bases map to TRBD1. The CDR3 covers 13 residues. V was clipped by 6 bases and J by 4 bases; unmatched bases: 9. Germline-derived CDR1 and CDR2 are DFQATT and SNEGSKA (reference sequence). For the CDR3, the DNA is TGCAGTGCCACAGGGGCCCTCCCTTACGAGCAGTACTTC. Its protein product is CSATGALPYEQYF.

The chain recombines TRBV13 with TRBJ2-3, with 12 bases aligning to TRBD2. Germline values: CDR1 PRHDT, CDR2 FYEKMQ (reference sequence). The CDR3 contains 17 residues. Trimming took 5 bases from V and 4 from J; bases not matched to a gene: 10. DNA for the CDR3: TGTGCCAGCAGCGACGCCTCTAGCGGGAGGGTGGCAGATACGCAGTATTTT. It encodes CASSDASSGRVADTQYF.

The J gene is TRBJ2-2, the V gene TRBV5-1; perhaps TRBD1 as D (6 bases). In germline, CDR1 is SGHRS, CDR2 YFSETQ. The CDR3 extends over 14 amino acids. V lost 4 bases, J lost 4 bases, and 11 bases lay in between. This chain's CDR3 is CASSTGQSTGELFF. As DNA, the CDR3 is TGCGCCAGCAGCACTGGACAGAGCACCGGGGAGCTGTTTTTT.

This clonotype was counted only a few times. V is TRBV7-8 and J is TRBJ2-3, with unresolved D. V was pared by 1 base and J by 4 bases, with 9 bases between. The germline V gene encodes CDR1 SGHVS and CDR2 FQNEAQ. The CDR3 consists of 14 residues. CDR3 nucleotide sequence: TGTGCCAGCAGCTTAGGAGGTTGGGCAGATACGCAGTATTTT. Residues: CASSLGGWADTQYF. Supplemented by reference TRBV7-8 and TRBJ2-3, the full variable domain reads GAGVSQSPRYKVAKRGQDVALRCDPISGHVSLFWYQQALGQGPEFLTYFQNEAQLDKSGLPSDRFFAERPEGSVSTLKIQRTQQEDSAVYLCASSLGGWADTQYFGPGTRLTVL.

Many counts were recorded for this clonotype. The chain employs TRBV5-1 and TRBJ2-1; the match to TRBD1 covers 9 bases. Germline loops: CDR1 SGHRS, CDR2 YFSETQ. The CDR3 has 15 amino acids. With 4 bases clipped from V and 7 bases from J, the junction kept 9 bases outside the gene matches. CDR3 nucleotides: TGCGCCAGCAGCGCTAGACAGGGGGTACGTAATGAGCAGTTCTTC. It specifies CASSARQGVRNEQFF. The whole variable domain, filled in from reference TRBV5-1 and TRBJ2-1, reads KAGVTQTPRYLIKTRGQQVTLSCSPISGHRSVSWYQQTPGQGLQFLFEYFSETQRNKGNFPGRFSGRQFSNSRSEMNVSTLELGDSALYLCASSARQGVRNEQFFGPGTRLTVL.

This clonotype showed up just a few times. This chain links TRBV5-1 with TRBJ2-6; TRBD1 matches at 7 bases. V gave up 0 bases and J gave up 0 bases; unmatched junction bases: 6. This CDR3 has 18 amino acids. Germline V gene sequence: CDR1 SGHRS, CDR2 YFSETQ. The DNA for the CDR3 is TGCGCCAGCAGCTTGGGGGACAGACCTTTCTCTGGGGCCAACGTCCTGACTTTC. It codes for CASSLGDRPFSGANVLTF.

In this sample, this clonotype turned up many times. The chain couples TRBV7-8 to TRBJ1-5, with TRBD1 identical over 7 bases. Germline values: CDR1 SGHVS, CDR2 FQNEAQ. The CDR3 has 17 amino acids. V shed 5 bases and J 3 bases; nucleotides not matched to a gene: 13. CDR3 protein: CASSADRVLPSNQPQHF. In DNA form, the CDR3 reads TGTGCCAGCAGCGCCGACAGGGTTCTTCCTTCCAATCAGCCCCAGCATTTT.

This clonotype was picked up many times. The rearrangement joins TRBV20-1 to TRBJ1-1; D might be TRBD1 (5 bases). This CDR3 has 14 residues. V was pared by 4 bases and J by 0 bases, with 12 bases between. The germline V gene encodes CDR1 DFQATT and CDR2 SNEGSKA (reference sequence). CDR3 DNA: TGCAGTGCTACCGCCAAGGGACTGAACACTGAAGCTTTCTTT. Protein product: CSATAKGLNTEAFF.

This clonotype showed up just a few times. V gene TRBV20-1 combines with J gene TRBJ2-7; D is perhaps TRBD2 (6 bases). CDR3 length: 16 residues. Germline V gene lookup returns CDR1 DFQATT and CDR2 SNEGSKA (reference sequence). V was cut by 0 bases and J by 4 bases, with 19 bases left in between. CDR3 sequence reads: CSARDIRGSGNYEQYF. CDR3 nucleotide sequence: TGCAGTGCTAGAGATATAAGGGGTAGCGGAAATTACGAGCAGTACTTC.

This clonotype was detected many times. The chain combines TRBV9 with TRBJ2-1; 11 nucleotides match TRBD2. The trim removed 3 bases at V and 3 bases at J, leaving 14 bases unmatched. CDR1 is SGDLS and CDR2 is YYNGEE in the germline V gene. CDR3 size: 19 residues. The CDR3 sequence: CASSASLTSGITVYNEQFF. DNA of the CDR3: TGTGCCAGCAGCGCCAGTTTGACTAGCGGGATAACAGTCTACAATGAGCAGTTCTTC.

This clonotype was detected many times. The chain employs TRBV15 and TRBJ2-1; D gene unclear. Per the germline V gene, CDR1 is LNHNV and CDR2 is YYDKDF (reference sequence). The CDR3 consists of 15 residues. V lost 1 base to trimming and J lost 9 bases, with 16 bases between them. The CDR3 DNA follows: TGTGCCACCAGCAGAGCTTTAGCCGGAGCGCCTGAGCAGTTCTTC. This encodes CATSRALAGAPEQFF. Full variable domain (remainder filled in from reference TRBV15 and TRBJ2-1): DAMVIQNPRYQVTQFGKPVTLSCSQTLNHNVMYWYQQKSSQAPKLLFHYYDKDFNNEADTPDNFQSRRPNTSFCFLDIRSPGLGDTAMYLCATSRALAGAPEQFFGPGTRLTVL.

This clonotype was observed many times. The rearrangement links TRBV7-2 to TRBJ2-1; TRBD2 aligns across 11 bases. The CDR3 extends over 15 amino acids. The V and J ends lost 0 bases and 12 bases, in that order; junction bases with no gene match: 7. Germline CDR1 is SGHTA and CDR2 is FQGNSA. CDR3 DNA sequence: TGTGCCAGCAGCTTAGCCGGGTTAGCGGGAGGGGGGCAGTTCTTC. It translates to CASSLAGLAGGGQFF.